The next 30 T cell receptor beta chains were all read from a single sample in a study of T cell changes during pregnancy in multiple sclerosis. The method was immunoSEQ multiplex PCR; TCRdb's version includes in-frame clones alone and lacks a portion of them. This sample has 45,000 to 55,000 clones; around 93% occur once, and the top ten carry 0.15% to 0.2%. The sample consisted of CD4+ T cells from peripheral blood mononuclear cells, taken after pregnancy. All receptors derive from a female donor in good health, enrolled as a control in a pregnancy study.

The CDR3 nucleotides read TGTGCCAGCAGCATTGACAGGGCGGACTATGGCTACACCTTC. As protein: CASSIDRADYGYTF. This chain links TRBV5-6 with TRBJ1-2, with TRBD1 identical over 7 bases. Germline values: CDR1 SGHDT, CDR2 YYEEEE. CDR3 length: 14 residues. J was trimmed by 3 bases and V by 4 bases; bases with no gene match: 6.

This sequence joins TRBV14 and TRBJ2-1; 8 bases line up with TRBD2. The J segment lost 7 bases and the V segment lost 6 bases, leaving 2 bases of the junction unmatched. The V gene's germline CDR1 is SGHDN and CDR2 FVKESK. The CDR3 consists of 12 residues. In DNA, the CDR3 is TGTGCCAGCAGGGGACTAGGGAATGAGCAGTTCTTC. As protein: CASRGLGNEQFF.

The chain joins TRBV10-3 to TRBJ1-4; D may be TRBD1 (5 bases). The V gene's germline CDR1 is ENHRY and CDR2 SYGVKD. CDR3 size: 17 residues. Deletions cut 2 bases from V and 2 bases from J, with 15 bases between. CDR3: CAISERGTRVTNEKLFF. CDR3 coding DNA: TGTGCCATCAGTGAGAGGGGCACCAGGGTGACTAATGAAAAACTGTTTTTT.

The chain has TRBV10-3 and TRBJ1-2; 7 bases match TRBD1. Germline trimming cut 4 bases from V and 5 bases from J; bases unmatched to any gene: 19. The CDR3 runs to 18 residues. CDR1 ENHRY and CDR2 SYGVKD come from the germline V gene. The CDR3 region is CAISADLTDRQGRYGYTF. CDR3 coding DNA: TGTGCCATCAGTGCGGATCTGACTGACAGACAGGGAAGGTATGGCTACACCTTC.

The V call is TRBV11-2, the J call TRBJ2-1, with 10 bases matching TRBD2. The CDR3 is 14 residues long. The V gene end was trimmed by 5 bases and the J gene end by 7 bases; junction bases not matched to a gene: 5. Looked up from germline, CDR1 is SGHAT and CDR2 is FQNNGV. CDR3 amino acids: CASSLGTSANEQFF. The CDR3 bases are TGTGCCAGCAGCCTTGGGACTAGCGCGAATGAGCAGTTCTTC. The complete variable domain, with remaining parts taken from reference TRBV11-2 and TRBJ2-1, reads EAGVAQSPRYKIIEKRQSVAFWCNPISGHATLYWYQQILGQGPKLLIQFQNNGVVDDSQLPKDRFSAERLKGVDSTLKIQPAKLEDSAVYLCASSLGTSANEQFFGPGTRLTVL.

This clone came up once. CDR3 sequence (DNA): TGTGCCAGTAGTATAGACGGACAGGTCCCAGGCGCTGAAGCTTTCTTT. Its protein is CASSIDGQVPGAEAFF. The chain couples TRBV19 to TRBJ1-1, with 7 bases aligning to TRBD1. The CDR3 has 16 amino acids. V was pared by 0 bases and J by 6 bases, with 10 bases of the junction left unmatched. CDR1 LNHDA and CDR2 SQIVND come from the germline V gene (reference sequence).

The chain uses TRBV15 and TRBJ2-7; 7 nucleotides match TRBD1. Trimming at V came to 3 bases and at J to 3 bases, leaving 5 bases not matched to a gene. In germline, CDR1 is LNHNV, CDR2 YYDKDF (reference sequence). The CDR3 is 14 amino acids. CDR3 nucleotides: TGTGCCACCAGCAGGGGGGACAGCCGCTACGAGCAGTACTTC. It is translated as CATSRGDSRYEQYF. Supplemented by reference TRBV15 and TRBJ2-7, the full variable domain reads DAMVIQNPRYQVTQFGKPVTLSCSQTLNHNVMYWYQQKSSQAPKLLFHYYDKDFNNEADTPDNFQSRRPNTSFCFLDIRSPGLGDTAMYLCATSRGDSRYEQYFGPGTRLTVT.

The rearrangement uses TRBV6-4 and TRBJ1-1; TRBD1 aligns across 7 bases. Germline V gene sequence: CDR1 MRHNA, CDR2 SNTAGT. The CDR3 is 14 amino acids. After removal of 4 bases from V and 6 bases from J, the junction contained 8 bases not matched to a gene. CDR3 in amino acids: CASSANRGSAEAFF. The CDR3 DNA sequence: TGTGCCAGCAGTGCTAACAGGGGTTCGGCTGAAGCTTTCTTT.

The rearrangement uses TRBV9 and TRBJ2-7; 7 positions agree with TRBD1. The V gene's germline CDR1 is SGDLS and CDR2 YYNGEE. This CDR3 is built from 15 residues. The V segment lost 0 bases and the J segment 7 bases; nucleotides outside the gene matches: 10. The CDR3 nucleotides read TGTGCCAGCAGCGTAGGAGGGGGCTCGCCGCGGGAGCAGTACTTC. It translates to CASSVGGGSPREQYF.

The chain is built from TRBV6-5 and TRBJ1-5; no firm D call. Trimming removed 1 base from V and 4 bases from J, with 11 bases in between. This CDR3 region has 15 residues. Germline lookup yields CDR1 MNHEY and CDR2 SVGAGI. DNA of the CDR3: TGTGCCAGCAGTTACTTGTCCCAGAGGAATCAGCCCCAGCATTTT. It encodes CASSYLSQRNQPQHF.

This rearrangement joins TRBV30 to TRBJ1-2, with a weak D call TRBD1 (6 bases). The V gene lost 2 bases and the J gene lost 8 bases, with 12 bases spanning the gap. CDR3 size: 12 residues. The germline CDR1 and CDR2 sequences are GTSNPN and SVGIG (reference sequence). In DNA form, the CDR3 reads TGTGCCTGGAGTCTTGGGGGCCCAGGCTACACCTTC. Its protein is CAWSLGGPGYTF.

V is TRBV5-4 and J is TRBJ1-2; the D gene is possibly TRBD1 (5 bases). V shed 2 bases and J shed 4 bases, with 15 bases lying between them. Germline V gene data show CDR1 as SGHNT and CDR2 as YYREEE (reference sequence). CDR3 length: 15 amino acids. CDR3 sequence: CASSFPLLTVYGYTF. CDR3 in DNA: TGTGCCAGCAGCTTCCCGCTACTGACAGTCTATGGCTACACCTTC.

The rearrangement links TRBV19 to TRBJ1-1; possibly TRBD1 for D (5 bases). Between the trimmed V and J ends, which lost 0 bases and 6 bases, there was a span of 20 bases. Looked up from germline, CDR1 is LNHDA and CDR2 is SQIVND (reference sequence). The CDR3 is made up of 17 amino acids. The CDR3 reads CASSIDRRGGQEAEAFF. The CDR3, as DNA: TGTGCCAGTAGTATAGACAGGAGGGGCGGGCAGGAGGCTGAAGCTTTCTTT.

The chain joins TRBV6-6 to TRBJ2-1; D perhaps matches TRBD1 (5 bases). CDR3 size: 15 residues. V was clipped by 6 bases and J by 1 base, with 13 bases between them. Germline lookup yields CDR1 MNHNY and CDR2 SVGAGI (reference sequence). CDR3 protein: CASSPQGFSYNEQFF. CDR3 nucleotide sequence: TGTGCCAGCAGCCCCCAGGGATTTTCCTACAATGAGCAGTTCTTC.

The gene calls are TRBV5-1 and TRBJ1-2; 9 bases map to TRBD1. In germline, CDR1 is SGHRS, CDR2 YFSETQ. V was pared by 2 bases and J by 8 bases, with 10 bases of the junction left unmatched. CDR3 length: 15 amino acids. The CDR3 loop reads CASSLQGQGRGGYTF. The CDR3 DNA is TGCGCCAGCAGCTTACAGGGACAGGGCCGGGGCGGCTACACCTTC.

The chain joins TRBV6-5 to TRBJ1-3; D call uncertain. CDR1 MNHEY and CDR2 SVGAGI come from the germline V gene. This CDR3 comprises 12 residues. Trimming cost V 10 bases and J 0 bases, with 7 bases left between them. The CDR3 loop reads CATRSSGNTIYF. The CDR3 coding sequence is TGTGCCACCCGGAGCTCTGGAAACACCATATATTTT.

The gene calls are TRBV7-3 and TRBJ2-5, with 8 bases identical to TRBD2. From germline, CDR1 is SGHTA and CDR2 FQGTGA. With 0 bases clipped from V and 4 bases from J, the junction kept 4 bases outside the gene matches. The CDR3 has 15 amino acids. The CDR3 DNA reads as TGTGCCAGCAGCTTAACCTTGCTAGCGGGAGAGACCCAGTACTTC. This codes for CASSLTLLAGETQYF.

This rearrangement joins TRBV20-1 to TRBJ2-1, with D possibly TRBD1 on 6 matching bases. Germline CDR1 is DFQATT and CDR2 is SNEGSKA (reference sequence). The CDR3 consists of 11 residues. The ends were cut back, 5 bases at V and 8 bases at J, with 10 bases in the middle. CDR3 amino acids: CSAQGSDEQFF. CDR3 nucleotides: TGCAGTGCTCAGGGGTCGGATGAGCAGTTCTTC.

The gene calls are TRBV7-9 and TRBJ1-1; 8 bases fit TRBD1. CDR3 length: 16 amino acids. V was pared by 4 bases and J by 5 bases, with 12 bases of the junction left unmatched. Germline lookup yields CDR1 SEHNR and CDR2 FQNEAQ (reference sequence). The CDR3 here is CASSSRTGREGTEAFF. CDR3 in DNA: TGTGCCAGCAGCTCACGGACAGGGAGGGAGGGAACTGAAGCTTTCTTT.

The CDR3 DNA reads TGTGCCAGCAGCCCTACTAGCGGCCCGGGGACCCAGTACTTC. Encoded protein: CASSPTSGPGTQYF. The chain uses TRBV5-5 and TRBJ2-5; TRBD2 matches at 8 bases. This CDR3 is 14 amino acids long. Germline CDR1 SGHKS, CDR2 YYEKEE (reference sequence). V lost 4 bases and J lost 7; bases outside the gene matches: 9.

The chain couples TRBV5-1 to TRBJ2-2; 8 bases fit TRBD1. This CDR3 comprises 15 residues. Germline values: CDR1 SGHRS, CDR2 YFSETQ. Losses at the gene ends were 4 bases for V and 6 bases for J; bases not matched to a gene: 8. The CDR3 sequence: CASSIGTGLPGELFF. The DNA for the CDR3 is TGCGCCAGCAGCATCGGGACAGGCCTCCCCGGGGAGCTGTTTTTT.

This clone was counted only a few times. The chain links TRBV4-1 to TRBJ1-1; 7 bases map to TRBD1. Germline V gene sequence: CDR1 MGHRA, CDR2 YSYEKL. There are 14 residues in the CDR3. V lost 3 bases and J lost 3; bases outside the gene matches: 4. This CDR3 is CASSHYDRDTEAFF. CDR3 sequence (DNA): TGCGCCAGCAGCCATTACGACAGGGACACTGAAGCTTTCTTT.

The CDR3 nucleotides read TGTGCCAGCAGCCAAACAGGGGGCTATAATTCACCCCTCCACTTT. Translated, it gives CASSQTGGYNSPLHF. The rearrangement joins TRBV9 to TRBJ1-6; 8 bases align to TRBD1. Germline CDR1 is SGDLS and CDR2 is YYNGEE. Trimming at V came to 4 bases and at J to 3 bases, leaving 3 bases not matched to a gene. The CDR3 runs to 15 residues.

V and J are TRBV15 and TRBJ2-5, with a weak D call TRBD2 (6 bases). The V and J ends lost 4 bases and 1 base respectively, with 7 bases between them. The germline gives CDR1 LNHNV, CDR2 YYDKDF (reference sequence). The CDR3 loop spans 13 amino acids. CDR3 protein: CATSIGGQETQYF. In DNA form, the CDR3 reads TGTGCCACCAGCATCGGGGGCCAAGAGACCCAGTACTTC.

This clone was seen only a few times. The chain carries TRBV6-5 and TRBJ1-1; D is uncertain. Trimming shortened V by 7 bases and J by 5 bases, and 8 bases separated the two germline ends. The CDR3 contains 11 residues. The germline V gene has CDR1 MNHEY and CDR2 SVGAGI. The CDR3 sequence: CASNGRTEAFF. The DNA of the CDR3 is TGTGCCAGCAATGGGAGGACTGAAGCTTTCTTT.

The chain carries TRBV29-1 and TRBJ2-2, with a tentative D call TRBD1 (6 bases). CDR3 length: 15 amino acids. CDR1 is SQVTM, CDR2 ANQGSEA, per germline. The V end lost 3 bases, the J end lost 2 bases, and 13 bases lay between the germline ends. CDR3 residues: CSVDAAGANTGELFF. The CDR3 nucleotides read TGCAGCGTTGACGCGGCAGGGGCTAACACCGGGGAGCTGTTTTTT.

V and J are TRBV19 and TRBJ1-5, with TRBD1 matching 7 bases. Looked up from germline, CDR1 is LNHDA and CDR2 is SQIVND (reference sequence). With 6 bases clipped from V and 0 bases from J, the junction kept 8 bases outside the gene matches. The CDR3 covers 16 residues. This CDR3 is CASSRQGANSNQPQHF. Written as DNA, the CDR3 is TGTGCCAGTAGCCGACAGGGAGCAAATAGCAATCAGCCCCAGCATTTT.

V and J are TRBV5-4 and TRBJ2-2; weak D call: TRBD1 (5 bases). The CDR3 extends over 14 amino acids. The ends were cut back, 0 bases at V and 4 bases at J, with 7 bases in the middle. Germline CDR1 and CDR2: SGHNT and YYREEE (reference sequence). The CDR3 loop reads CASSLDRITGELFF. The CDR3 nucleotides read TGTGCCAGCAGCTTGGACAGGATCACCGGGGAGCTGTTTTTT.

This CDR3 is CASSLGGNSYEQYF. CDR3 nucleotide sequence: TGTGCCAGCAGCTTAGGAGGGAACTCCTACGAGCAGTACTTC. The J gene is TRBJ2-7, the V gene TRBV7-2; a possible D gene is TRBD2 (5 bases). From germline, CDR1 is SGHTA and CDR2 FQGNSA. Trimming removed 1 base at V and 0 bases at J, with 7 bases between. CDR3 size: 14 residues.

The rearrangement joins TRBV5-1 to TRBJ2-5, with 8 bases lining up with TRBD1. The germline V gene encodes CDR1 SGHRS and CDR2 YFSETQ. The CDR3 totals 14 residues. V lost 1 base, J lost 5 bases, and 4 bases stayed unmatched. As DNA, the CDR3 is TGCGCCAGCAGCTTGTTCACAGGGGGGGAGACCCAGTACTTC. Amino acid sequence: CASSLFTGGETQYF.